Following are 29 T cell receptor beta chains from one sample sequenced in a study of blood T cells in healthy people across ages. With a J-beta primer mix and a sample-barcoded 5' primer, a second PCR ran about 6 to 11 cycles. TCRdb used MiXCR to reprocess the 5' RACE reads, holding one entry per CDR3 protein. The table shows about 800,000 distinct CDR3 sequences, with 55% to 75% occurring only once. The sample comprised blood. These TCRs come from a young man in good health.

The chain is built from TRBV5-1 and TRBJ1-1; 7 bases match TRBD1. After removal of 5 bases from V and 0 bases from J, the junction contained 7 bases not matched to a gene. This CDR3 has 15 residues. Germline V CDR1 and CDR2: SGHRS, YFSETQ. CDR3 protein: CASRYGTAMNTEAFF. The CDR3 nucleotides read TGCGCCAGCAGGTACGGGACAGCAATGAACACTGAAGCTTTCTTT.

CDR3 region: CSASEKTSGRNEQFF. In DNA form, the CDR3 reads TGCAGTGCTAGTGAAAAGACTAGCGGGAGAAATGAGCAGTTCTTC. The chain uses TRBV20-1 and TRBJ2-1; 12 bases are a match to TRBD2. Trimming took 3 bases from V and 7 from J; bases not matched to a gene: 7. The CDR3 contains 15 residues. Germline-derived CDR1 and CDR2 are DFQATT and SNEGSKA (reference sequence).

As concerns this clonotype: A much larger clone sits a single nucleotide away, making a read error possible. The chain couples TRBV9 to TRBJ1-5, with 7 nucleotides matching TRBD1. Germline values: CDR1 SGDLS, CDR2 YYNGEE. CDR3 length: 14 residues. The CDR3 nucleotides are TGTACCAGCAGCGGGGGGGACAGTTATCAGCCCCAGCATTTT. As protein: CTSSGGDSYQPQHF.

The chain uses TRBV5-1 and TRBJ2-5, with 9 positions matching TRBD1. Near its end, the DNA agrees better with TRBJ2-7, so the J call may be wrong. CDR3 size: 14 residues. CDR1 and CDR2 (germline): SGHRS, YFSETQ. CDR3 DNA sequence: TGCGCCAGCAGCTCGCGGGGACAGGGCCGCGAGCAGTACTTC. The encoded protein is CASSSRGQGREQYF.

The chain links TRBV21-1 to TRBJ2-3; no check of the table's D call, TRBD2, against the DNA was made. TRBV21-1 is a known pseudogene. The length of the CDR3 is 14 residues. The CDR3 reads CASSKREEWATQYF. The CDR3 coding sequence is TGTGCCAGCAGCAAAAGGGAGGAGTGGGCTACGCAGTATTTT.

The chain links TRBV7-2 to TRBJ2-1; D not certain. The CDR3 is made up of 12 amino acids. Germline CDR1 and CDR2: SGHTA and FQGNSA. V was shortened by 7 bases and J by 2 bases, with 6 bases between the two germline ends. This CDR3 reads CASNGAYNEQFF. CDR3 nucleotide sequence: TGTGCCAGCAACGGCGCCTACAATGAGCAGTTCTTC. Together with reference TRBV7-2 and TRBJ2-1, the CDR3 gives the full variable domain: GAGVSQSPSNKVTEKGKDVELRCDPISGHTALYWYRQSLGQGLEFLIYFQGNSAPDKSGLPSDRFSAERTGGSVSTLTIQRTQQEDSAVYLCASNGAYNEQFFGPGTRLTVL.

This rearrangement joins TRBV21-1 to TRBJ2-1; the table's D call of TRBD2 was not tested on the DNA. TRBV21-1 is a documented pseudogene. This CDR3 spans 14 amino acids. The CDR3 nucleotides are TGTGCCACCCCAAGCGGGAGGGACCACAATGAGCAGTTCTTC. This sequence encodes CATPSGRDHNEQFF.

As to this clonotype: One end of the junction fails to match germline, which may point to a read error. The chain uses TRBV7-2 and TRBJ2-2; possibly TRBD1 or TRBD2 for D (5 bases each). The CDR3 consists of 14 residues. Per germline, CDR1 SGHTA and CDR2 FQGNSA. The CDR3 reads CASNWGRNTGEPFF. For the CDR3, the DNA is TGTGCCAGCAACTGGGGCAGGAACACCGGGGAGCCGTTTTTT.

The CDR3 reads CASSHETSGEEYF. CDR3 nucleotides: TGTGCCAGCAGCCACGAGACTAGCGGGGAAGAGTATTTT. The J gene is TRBJ2-3, the V gene TRBV4-2; 11 bases map to TRBD2. The length of the CDR3 is 13 residues. The germline V gene encodes CDR1 LGHNA and CDR2 YNFKEQ. V gave up 3 bases and J gave up 13 bases; unmatched junction bases: 6.

CDR3 loop: CATSDPTHSENQPQHF. Written as DNA, the CDR3 is TGTGCCACCAGTGATCCGACCCACTCCGAAAATCAGCCCCAGCATTTT. The J gene is TRBJ1-5, the V gene TRBV24-1; D call uncertain. The CDR3 is 16 amino acids. Germline V gene sequence: CDR1 KGHDR, CDR2 SFDVKD. Trimming removed 3 bases from V and 4 bases from J, with 15 bases in between.

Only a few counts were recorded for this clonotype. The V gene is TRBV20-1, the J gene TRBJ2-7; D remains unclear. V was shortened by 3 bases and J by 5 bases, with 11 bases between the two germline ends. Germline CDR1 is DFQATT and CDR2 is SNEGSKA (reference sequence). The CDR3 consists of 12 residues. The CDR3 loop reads CSASGFTDEQYF. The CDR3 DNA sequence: TGCAGTGCTAGTGGATTTACCGACGAGCAGTACTTC.

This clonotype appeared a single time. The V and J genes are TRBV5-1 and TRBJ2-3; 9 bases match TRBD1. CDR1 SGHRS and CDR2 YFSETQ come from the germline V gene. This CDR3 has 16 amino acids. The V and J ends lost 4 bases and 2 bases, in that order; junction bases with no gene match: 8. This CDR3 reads CASSRGDRAYTDTQYF. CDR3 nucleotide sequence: TGCGCCAGCAGCAGGGGGGACAGGGCTTACACAGATACGCAGTATTTT.

The CDR3 DNA is TGCAGTGCCCTCGGGACGTTGACCTACGAGCAGTACTTC. This translates into CSALGTLTYEQYF. V is TRBV20-1 and J is TRBJ2-7, with D perhaps assigned TRBD1 or TRBD2 (5 bases each). Trimming cost V 6 bases and J 2 bases, with 14 bases left between them. CDR1 and CDR2 from the germline V gene are DFQATT and SNEGSKA (reference sequence). The CDR3 runs to 13 residues.

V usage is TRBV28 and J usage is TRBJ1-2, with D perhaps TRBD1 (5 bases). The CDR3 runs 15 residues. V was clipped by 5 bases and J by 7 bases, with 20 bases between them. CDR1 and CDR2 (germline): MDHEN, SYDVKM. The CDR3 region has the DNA TGTGCCAGCAGTGGGGGTCGGAGCAGGGCCGGTGGCTACACCTTC. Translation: CASSGGRSRAGGYTF.

CDR3 protein: CASSQGGGSDGEQFF. The CDR3 DNA sequence: TGCGCCAGCAGCCAAGGCGGGGGATCTGACGGTGAGCAGTTCTTC. The rearrangement joins TRBV4-1 to TRBJ2-1; 7 nucleotides agree with TRBD2. The V segment lost 1 base and the J segment 9 bases; nucleotides outside the gene matches: 9. The CDR3 contains 15 residues. CDR1 is MGHRA, CDR2 YSYEKL, per germline.

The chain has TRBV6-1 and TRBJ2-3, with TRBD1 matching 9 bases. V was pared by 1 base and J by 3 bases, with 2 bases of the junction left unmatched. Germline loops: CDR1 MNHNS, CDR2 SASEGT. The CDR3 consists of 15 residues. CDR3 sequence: CASSEVDRGTDTQYF. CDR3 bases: TGTGCCAGCAGTGAAGTAGACAGGGGGACAGATACGCAGTATTTT.

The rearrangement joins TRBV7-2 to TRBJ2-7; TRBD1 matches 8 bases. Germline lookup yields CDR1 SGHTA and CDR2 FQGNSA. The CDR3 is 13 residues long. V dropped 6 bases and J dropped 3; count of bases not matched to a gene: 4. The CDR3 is CASRGQGNYEQYF. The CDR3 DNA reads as TGTGCCAGCAGAGGACAGGGAAACTACGAGCAGTACTTC. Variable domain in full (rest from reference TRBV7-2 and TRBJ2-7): GAGVSQSPSNKVTEKGKDVELRCDPISGHTALYWYRQSLGQGLEFLIYFQGNSAPDKSGLPSDRFSAERTGGSVSTLTIQRTQQEDSAVYLCASRGQGNYEQYFGPGTRLTVT.

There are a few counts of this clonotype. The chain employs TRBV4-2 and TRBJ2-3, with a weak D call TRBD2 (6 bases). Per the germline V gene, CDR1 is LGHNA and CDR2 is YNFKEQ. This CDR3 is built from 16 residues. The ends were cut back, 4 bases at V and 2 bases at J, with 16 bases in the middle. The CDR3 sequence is CASSLNYGGNTDTQYF. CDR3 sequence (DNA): TGTGCCAGCAGCCTAAACTACGGGGGAAACACAGATACGCAGTATTTT.

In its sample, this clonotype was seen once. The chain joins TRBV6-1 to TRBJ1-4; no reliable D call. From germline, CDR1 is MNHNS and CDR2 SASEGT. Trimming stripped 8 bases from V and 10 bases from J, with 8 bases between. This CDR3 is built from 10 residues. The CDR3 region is CASYLSKLFF. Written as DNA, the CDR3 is TGTGCCAGCTATTTATCAAAACTGTTTTTT.

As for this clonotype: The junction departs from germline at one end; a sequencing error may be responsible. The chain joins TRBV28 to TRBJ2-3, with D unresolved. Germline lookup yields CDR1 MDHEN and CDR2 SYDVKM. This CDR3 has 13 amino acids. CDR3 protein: CASSPRPTDAQYF. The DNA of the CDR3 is TGTGCCAGCAGTCCAAGACCCACAGATGCGCAGTATTTT.

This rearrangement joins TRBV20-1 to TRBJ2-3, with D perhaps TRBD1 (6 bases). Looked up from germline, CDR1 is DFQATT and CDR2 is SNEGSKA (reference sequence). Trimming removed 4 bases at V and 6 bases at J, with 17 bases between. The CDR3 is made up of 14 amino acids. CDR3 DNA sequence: TGCAGTGCTACCCGAGGGGGTCCCCAGGATACGCAGTATTTT. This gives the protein CSATRGGPQDTQYF.

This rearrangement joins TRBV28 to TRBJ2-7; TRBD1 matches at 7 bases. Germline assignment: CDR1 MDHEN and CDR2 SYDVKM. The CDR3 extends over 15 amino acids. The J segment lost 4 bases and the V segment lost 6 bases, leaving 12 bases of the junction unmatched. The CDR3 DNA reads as TGTGCCAGCAGCCCCCCTAGGGGGCGGAATTACGAGCAGTACTTC. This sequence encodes CASSPPRGRNYEQYF.

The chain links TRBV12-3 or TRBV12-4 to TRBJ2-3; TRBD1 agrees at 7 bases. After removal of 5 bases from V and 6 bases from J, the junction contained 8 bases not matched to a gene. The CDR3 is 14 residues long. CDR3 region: CASSPDRVRDTQYF. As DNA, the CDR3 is TGTGCCAGCAGTCCCGACAGGGTCCGGGATACGCAGTATTTT.

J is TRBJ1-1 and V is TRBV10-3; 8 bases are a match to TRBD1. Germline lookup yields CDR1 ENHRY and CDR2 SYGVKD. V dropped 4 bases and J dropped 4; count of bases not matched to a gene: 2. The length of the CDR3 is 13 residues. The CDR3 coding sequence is TGTGCCATCAGTGTACAGGGGGTCACTGAAGCTTTCTTT. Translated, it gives CAISVQGVTEAFF.

The DNA for the CDR3 is TGTGCCAGCAGTGAAAGGACGCTAGTGACCGATACGCAGTATTTT. Translation: CASSERTLVTDTQYF. The chain links TRBV2 to TRBJ2-3, with D hard to call. The CDR3 totals 15 residues. V gave up 2 bases and J gave up 6 bases, with 15 bases separating them. The germline gives CDR1 SNHLY, CDR2 FYNNEI. The full variable domain, completed using reference TRBV2 and TRBJ2-3, is EPEVTQTPSHQVTQMGQEVILRCVPISNHLYFYWYRQILGQKVEFLVSFYNNEISEKSEIFDDQFSVERPDGSNFTLKIRSTKLEDSAMYFCASSERTLVTDTQYFGPGTRLTVL.

The CDR3 sequence is CASGALDEQFF. As DNA, the CDR3 is TGTGCCAGCGGGGCGTTGGATGAGCAGTTCTTC. The chain couples TRBV25-1 to TRBJ2-1, with a weak D call TRBD1 (5 bases). This CDR3 has 11 amino acids. Germline V gene sequence: CDR1 MGHDK, CDR2 SYGVNS. V dropped 8 bases and J dropped 8 bases, with 10 bases sitting between them. The whole variable domain, filled in from reference TRBV25-1 and TRBJ2-1, reads EADIYQTPRYLVIGTGKKITLECSQTMGHDKMYWYQQDPGMELHLIHYSYGVNSTEKGDLSSESTVSRIRTEHFPLTLESARPSHTSQYLCASGALDEQFFGPGTRLTVL.

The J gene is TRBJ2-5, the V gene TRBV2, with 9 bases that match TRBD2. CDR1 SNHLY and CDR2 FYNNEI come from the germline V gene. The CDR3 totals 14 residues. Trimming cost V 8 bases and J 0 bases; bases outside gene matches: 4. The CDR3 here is CASVAGAYQETQYF. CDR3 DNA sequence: TGTGCCAGCGTAGCGGGGGCCTACCAAGAGACCCAGTACTTC.

CDR3: CASSDLGGDEAFF. In DNA form, the CDR3 reads TGTGCCAGCAGTGACCTGGGGGGGGATGAAGCTTTCTTT. The chain has TRBV6-1 and TRBJ1-1; weak D call: TRBD1 (5 bases). V gave up 3 bases and J gave up 7 bases, with 12 bases separating them. CDR3 length: 13 residues. The V gene's germline CDR1 is MNHNS and CDR2 SASEGT.

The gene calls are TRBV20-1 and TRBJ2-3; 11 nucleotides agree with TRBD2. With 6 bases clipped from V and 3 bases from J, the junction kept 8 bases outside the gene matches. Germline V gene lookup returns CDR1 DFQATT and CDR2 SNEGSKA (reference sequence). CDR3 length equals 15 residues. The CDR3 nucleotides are TGCAGTGCGGAAACTAGCGGGAGCTATACAGATACGCAGTATTTT. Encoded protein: CSAETSGSYTDTQYF.